These 32 T cell receptor beta chains share one sample of origin, sequenced in a study of T cells in Graves' hyperthyroidism and ophthalmopathy. From RNA transcripts, TCR beta CDR3 regions were amplified. Initially, a first-round RT-PCR of the TCR CDR3 employed the HTBI primer set. TCRdb ran MiXCR on the multiplex PCR reads and lists one entry per CDR3 protein. The repertoire holds nearly 600,000 distinct CDR3 sequences, roughly 13% seen once, with roughly 5.5% in the top ten. Input material: blood. These receptors all come from a woman under 40 with Graves' hyperthyroidism that later progressed to Graves' ophthalmopathy.

The gene calls are TRBV30 and TRBJ2-6; D unclear. CDR1 is GTSNPN and CDR2 is SVGIG in the germline V gene (reference sequence). This CDR3 contains 15 residues. The ends were cut back, 2 bases at V and 2 bases at J, with 10 bases in the middle. This CDR3 is CAWSPGQPGANVLTF. Here the CDR3 DNA reads TGTGCCTGGAGTCCCGGGCAACCTGGGGCCAACGTCCTGACTTTC. The whole variable domain, filled in from reference TRBV30 and TRBJ2-6, reads SQTIHQWPATLVQPVGSPLSLECTVEGTSNPNLYWYRQAAGRGLQLLFYSVGIGQISSEVPQNLSASRPQDRQFILSSKKLLLSDSGFYLCAWSPGQPGANVLTFGAGSRLTVL.

The V gene is TRBV5-4, the J gene TRBJ2-2, with unresolved D. The CDR3 has 15 amino acids. Germline V gene sequence: CDR1 SGHNT, CDR2 YYREEE (reference sequence). V dropped 0 bases and J dropped 5 bases, with 11 bases sitting between them. In nucleotides, the CDR3 is TGTGCCAGCAGCTTGGGGGGAACCTCTACCGGGGAGCTGTTTTTT. The encoded protein is CASSLGGTSTGELFF.

This clonotype was seen repeatedly, ten times or more. V usage is TRBV4-3 and J usage is TRBJ1-6, with a possible D match to TRBD1 (6 bases). The V end lost 2 bases, the J end lost 8 bases, and 10 bases lay between the germline ends. This CDR3 has 14 residues. CDR1 and CDR2 from the germline V gene are LGHNA and YSLEER. The CDR3 here is CASSQKQGDSPLHF. The CDR3, as DNA: TGCGCCAGCAGCCAAAAACAGGGTGATTCACCCCTCCACTTT.

This clonotype was counted ten times or more. This chain links TRBV7-3 with TRBJ2-3, with TRBD2 identical over 7 bases. V trimming: 1 base; J trimming: 5 bases; junction bases outside the gene matches: 9. Germline CDR1 reads SGHTA; CDR2 reads FQGTGA. The length of the CDR3 is 16 residues. CDR3 protein: CASSLMGRELEDTQYF. CDR3 in DNA: TGTGCCAGCAGCTTAATGGGGCGGGAGCTTGAAGATACGCAGTATTTT.

This clonotype was found many times. The chain couples TRBV12-3 or TRBV12-4 to TRBJ2-5; TRBD1 is a possible D gene (6 bases). With 3 bases removed from V and 1 base from J, the gap between germline ends came to 9 bases. The CDR3 covers 14 residues. The CDR3 DNA is TGTGCCAGCAGTTTGCAGGGGACCCAAGAGACCCAGTACTTC. Translated: CASSLQGTQETQYF.

V is TRBV5-1 and J is TRBJ2-3; TRBD1 is a possible D gene (5 bases). Germline CDR1 reads SGHRS; CDR2 reads YFSETQ. Deletions cut 4 bases from V and 5 bases from J, with 17 bases between. The CDR3 runs to 15 residues. CDR3 in amino acids: CASSIGQGNGDTQYF. Written as DNA, the CDR3 is TGCGCCAGCAGCATAGGGCAGGGCAATGGAGATACGCAGTATTTT.

This clonotype was picked up many times. V gene TRBV15 combines with J gene TRBJ2-1; 8 bases align to TRBD2. With 5 bases clipped from V and 6 bases from J, the junction kept 9 bases outside the gene matches. The CDR3 consists of 15 residues. Germline CDR1 is LNHNV and CDR2 is YYDKDF (reference sequence). CDR3 in amino acids: CATSGGSGSGNEQFF. CDR3 nucleotides: TGTGCCACCAGCGGAGGAAGCGGGAGTGGCAATGAGCAGTTCTTC.

This clonotype was seen once. This rearrangement joins TRBV19 to TRBJ2-6; 9 bases align to TRBD1. V shed 7 bases and J 4 bases; nucleotides not matched to a gene: 14. CDR1 is LNHDA and CDR2 is SQIVND in the germline V gene (reference sequence). The CDR3 is 18 amino acids. The CDR3 bases are TGTGCCAGTACCTTAGGGGCGGGACAGGGTAACGGGGCCAACGTCCTGACTTTC. It yields the protein CASTLGAGQGNGANVLTF.

This clonotype has at least ten counts. Germline is not matched at one junction end, which may reflect a read error. The CDR3 sequence is CASSLEGETQYF. CDR3 sequence (DNA): TGTGCCAGCAGTTTAGAGGGAGAGACCCAGTACTTC. The genes are TRBV5-1 and TRBJ2-5; D might be TRBD2 (5 bases). The V gene's germline CDR1 is SGHRS and CDR2 YFSETQ. This CDR3 has 12 residues. Full variable domain (outside the CDR3, taken from reference TRBV5-1 and TRBJ2-5): KAGVTQTPRYLIKTRGQQVTLSCSPISGHRSVSWYQQTPGQGLQFLFEYFSETQRNKGNFPGRFSGRQFSNSRSEMNVSTLELGDSALYLCASSLEGETQYFGPGTRLLVL.

In this sample, this clonotype turned up once. This rearrangement joins TRBV4-1 to TRBJ1-6; D is possibly TRBD1 (6 bases). The CDR3 consists of 15 residues. Germline CDR1 is MGHRA and CDR2 is YSYEKL. V lost 4 bases and J 8 bases, leaving 15 bases between the germline ends. In DNA, the CDR3 is TGCGCCAGCAGCCTATATCAGGACAGTTATTCACCCCTCCACTTT. Encoded protein: CASSLYQDSYSPLHF.

The V call is TRBV28, the J call TRBJ2-1; TRBD2 matches 11 bases. After removal of 5 bases from V and 3 bases from J, the junction contained 6 bases not matched to a gene. CDR1 MDHEN and CDR2 SYDVKM come from the germline V gene. The CDR3 has 16 amino acids. CDR3 DNA: TGTGCCAGCAGTCGAGGGACTAGCGGAATCTACAATGAGCAGTTCTTC. Its translation: CASSRGTSGIYNEQFF.

This chain joins TRBV19 and TRBJ2-1; 9 bases line up with TRBD2. The germline V gene has CDR1 LNHDA and CDR2 SQIVND (reference sequence). The CDR3 runs to 15 residues. J was trimmed by 8 bases and V by 6 bases; bases with no gene match: 11. The DNA of the CDR3 is TGTGCCAGTAGCCCCGGGACTAGCTACGGGGATGAGCAGTTCTTC. Its translation: CASSPGTSYGDEQFF. Full variable domain (missing parts from reference TRBV19 and TRBJ2-1): DGGITQSPKYLFRKEGQNVTLSCEQNLNHDAMYWYRQDPGQGLRLIYYSQIVNDFQKGDIAEGYSVSREKKESFPLTVTSAQKNPTAFYLCASSPGTSYGDEQFFGPGTRLTVL.

This clonotype was seen ten or more times. The genes are TRBV7-9 and TRBJ1-1, with 8 bases identical to TRBD1. The CDR3 extends over 15 amino acids. The germline gives CDR1 SEHNR, CDR2 FQNEAQ (reference sequence). J gave up 4 bases and V 3 bases, and 7 bases lay outside the gene matches. In DNA, the CDR3 is TGTGCCAGCAGCTTGCAGGGGGCTTCGCCCACTGAAGCTTTCTTT. It codes for CASSLQGASPTEAFF. The variable domain in full, with the rest retrieved from reference TRBV7-9 and TRBJ1-1, is DTGVSQNPRHKITKRGQNVTFRCDPISEHNRLYWYRQTLGQGPEFLTYFQNEAQLEKSRLLSDRFSAERPKGSFSTLEIQRTEQGDSAMYLCASSLQGASPTEAFFGQGTRLTVV.

This clonotype was observed at least ten times. The CDR3: CASSLRRQLNTEAFF. CDR3 DNA: TGTGCCAGCAGTTTACGACGACAACTAAACACTGAAGCTTTCTTT. The chain links TRBV28 to TRBJ1-1; D uncertain. V shed 2 bases and J shed 2 bases, with 12 bases lying between them. This CDR3 comprises 15 residues. Germline V gives CDR1 MDHEN, CDR2 SYDVKM.

Many counts were recorded for this clonotype. The chain couples TRBV6-2 or TRBV6-3 to TRBJ2-7, with TRBD2 identical over 8 bases. CDR1 is MNHEY and CDR2 is SVGEGT in the germline V gene. CDR3 length equals 15 residues. V shed 2 bases and J 4 bases; nucleotides not matched to a gene: 7. The CDR3 DNA follows: TGTGCCAGCAGTTACCCAGCGGGAGCGGCTTACGAGCAGTACTTC. Its protein is CASSYPAGAAYEQYF.

This clonotype was seen many times. CDR3 bases: TGTGCCAGCAGGGACGGGGGGAAGACTGAAGCTTTCTTT. Translating gives CASRDGGKTEAFF. This chain joins TRBV6-1 and TRBJ1-1, with D possibly matching TRBD1 (5 bases). Germline CDR1 MNHNS, CDR2 SASEGT. This CDR3 has 13 residues. With 6 bases removed from V and 5 bases from J, the gap between germline ends came to 13 bases.

A word on this clonotype: Just one base apart from a much larger clone, this may be a read error. The rearrangement links TRBV7-6 to TRBJ1-1; D is ambiguous. The CDR3 runs to 12 residues. Germline CDR1 and CDR2: SGHVS and FNYEAQ. Trimming left V 0 bases short and J 13 bases short, with 12 bases between. CDR3 in amino acids: CASSLAEGWDFF. The CDR3 DNA reads as TGTGCCAGCAGCTTAGCGGAGGGCTGGGATTTCTTT.

This clonotype was detected ten times or more. The chain joins TRBV20-1 to TRBJ2-6; the D gene is possibly TRBD1 (7 bases). Germline loops: CDR1 DFQATT, CDR2 SNEGSKA (reference sequence). The CDR3 is 16 residues long. The V gene lost 3 bases and the J gene lost 4 bases, with 16 bases spanning the gap. The CDR3 sequence is CSASPSEGAGANVLTF. The CDR3 DNA reads TGCAGTGCTAGCCCCTCGGAGGGGGCAGGGGCCAACGTCCTGACTTTC.

The chain carries TRBV11-3 and TRBJ2-5; D is possibly TRBD1 (6 bases). V was clipped by 2 bases and J by 5 bases, with 15 bases between them. CDR1 SGHNT and CDR2 YENEEA come from the germline V gene. This CDR3 spans 15 amino acids. The CDR3 is CASSLQGKGGETQYF. DNA for the CDR3: TGTGCCAGCAGCTTACAGGGGAAAGGCGGTGAGACCCAGTACTTC.

The gene calls are TRBV11-3 and TRBJ1-6, with D possibly matching TRBD1 (5 bases). The ends were cut back, 5 bases at V and 14 bases at J, with 16 bases in the middle. This CDR3 is built from 13 residues. Germline V gene lookup returns CDR1 SGHNT and CDR2 YENEEA. The DNA of the CDR3 is TGTGCCAGCAGCCCCAACGTTCGGGGCACCCTCCACTTT. This codes for CASSPNVRGTLHF.

Ten or more counts support this clonotype. The J gene is TRBJ2-3, the V gene TRBV7-9, with D tentatively TRBD1 (6 bases). The CDR3 is 15 amino acids. Germline lookup yields CDR1 SEHNR and CDR2 FQNEAQ (reference sequence). The ends were cut back, 5 bases at V and 3 bases at J, with 15 bases in the middle. CDR3 amino acids: CASSPEGGGTDTQYF. The CDR3, as DNA: TGTGCCAGCAGCCCCGAAGGGGGTGGTACAGATACGCAGTATTTT.

This chain links TRBV6-1 with TRBJ2-1; 11 bases are a match to TRBD2. CDR1 is MNHNS, CDR2 SASEGT, per germline. The CDR3 spans 19 residues. Germline trimming cut 5 bases from V and 1 base from J; bases unmatched to any gene: 13. The CDR3 DNA reads as TGTGCCAGCAGTCACCCGGGACTAGCGGATACCGCTTCCTACAATGAGCAGTTCTTC. Protein: CASSHPGLADTASYNEQFF.

This clonotype was picked up many times. The V gene is TRBV6-5, the J gene TRBJ1-2; 8 bases fit TRBD1. This CDR3 spans 15 amino acids. With 0 bases clipped from V and 5 bases from J, the junction kept 5 bases outside the gene matches. The V gene's germline CDR1 is MNHEY and CDR2 SVGAGI. CDR3 bases: TGTGCCAGCAGTTACTCGAGGGACAGGCCTTATGGCTACACCTTC. Translation gives CASSYSRDRPYGYTF.

This clonotype was observed many times. The CDR3 protein is CASNLLQGAKTDTQYF. The CDR3 DNA sequence: TGTGCCAGCAACCTTCTACAGGGGGCAAAGACAGATACGCAGTATTTT. The V call is TRBV3-1, the J call TRBJ2-3, with 9 bases fitting TRBD1. This CDR3 has 16 amino acids. The V gene end was trimmed by 7 bases and the J gene end by 3 bases; junction bases not matched to a gene: 11. The germline V gene encodes CDR1 LGHDT and CDR2 YNNKEL (reference sequence).

Notes on this clonotype: A much larger clone is a single base away; this may be a read error. The CDR3 end shows no conserved phenylalanine or tryptophan, and so a read error is likely. The J gene is TRBJ1-1, the V gene TRBV30; no definite D call. CDR3 length: 12 amino acids. Germline-derived CDR1 and CDR2 are GTSNPN and SVGIG (reference sequence). Trimming shortened V by 5 bases and J by 3 bases, and 10 bases separated the two germline ends. CDR3 bases: TGTGCCTGGGGACCGGGTCACACTGAAGCTTTCTCT. Its translation is CAWGPGHTEAFS.

This clonotype appeared many times. The chain couples TRBV2 to TRBJ1-2; 8 bases agree with TRBD1. V gave up 6 bases and J gave up 1 base; unmatched junction bases: 7. The CDR3 has 15 residues. Germline CDR1 reads SNHLY; CDR2 reads FYNNEI. DNA of the CDR3: TGTGCCAGCAGAGCCGGGACAGGTGATAACTATGGCTACACCTTC. Residues: CASRAGTGDNYGYTF.

CDR3: CASSLSRALNPHEQFF. Here the CDR3 DNA reads TGTGCCAGCAGCTTATCCAGGGCCTTAAACCCCCATGAGCAGTTCTTC. The V and J genes are TRBV7-2 and TRBJ2-1; tentatively, D is TRBD1 (5 bases). V was shortened by 2 bases and J by 8 bases, with 19 bases between the two germline ends. The CDR3 is 16 amino acids. CDR1 and CDR2 (germline): SGHTA, FQGNSA.

This clonotype was seen only a few times. The CDR3 is CASSSPRDRAGTEAFF. The CDR3 coding sequence is TGTGCCAGCAGTTCCCCCCGCGACAGGGCGGGCACTGAAGCTTTCTTT. This sequence joins TRBV6-1 and TRBJ1-1, with TRBD1 matching 7 bases. CDR1 and CDR2 (germline): MNHNS, SASEGT. Losses at the gene ends were 5 bases for V and 4 bases for J; bases not matched to a gene: 13. This CDR3 is 16 amino acids long.

This clonotype was detected ten times or more. The chain links TRBV18 to TRBJ2-1; unclear D gene. V gave up 1 base and J gave up 4 bases, with 5 bases separating them. The CDR3 loop spans 13 amino acids. Germline V gene data show CDR1 as KGHSH and CDR2 as LQKENI. The CDR3 sequence is CASSPQEYNEQFF. CDR3 DNA: TGTGCCAGCTCACCACAGGAATACAATGAGCAGTTCTTC. Combining the CDR3 with reference TRBV18 and TRBJ2-1 gives the whole variable domain NAGVMQNPRHLVRRRGQEARLRCSPMKGHSHVYWYRQLPEEGLKFMVYLQKENIIDESGMPKERFSAEFPKEGPSILRIQQVVRGDSAAYFCASSPQEYNEQFFGPGTRLTVL.

The V gene is TRBV29-1, the J gene TRBJ2-7; D unclear. The CDR3 totals 11 residues. The germline gives CDR1 SQVTM, CDR2 ANQGSEA. V was clipped by 6 bases and J by 4 bases, with 10 bases between them. This chain's CDR3 is CSVRRGYEQYF. The CDR3 bases are TGCAGCGTCCGGAGAGGATACGAGCAGTACTTC.

The table lists this clonotype with many counts. This chain joins TRBV3-1 and TRBJ1-2; no firm D call. Looked up from germline, CDR1 is LGHDT and CDR2 is YNNKEL (reference sequence). Trimming left V 5 bases short and J 4 bases short, with 23 bases between. The CDR3 runs to 17 residues. The CDR3 region is CASSASTAEPLVYGYTF. The CDR3 coding sequence is TGTGCCAGCAGCGCGTCTACAGCCGAACCCTTAGTCTATGGCTACACCTTC.

This clonotype was recorded at least ten times. As DNA, the CDR3 is TGTGCCAGCAGTTTACCCCAGAGGTCATATACGCAGTATTTT. Amino acid sequence: CASSLPQRSYTQYF. V usage is TRBV7-9 and J usage is TRBJ2-3; D unclear. Germline V gene data show CDR1 as SEHNR and CDR2 as FQNEAQ (reference sequence). V lost 6 bases, J lost 7 bases, and 17 bases lay in between. The CDR3 spans 14 residues.